The 18 T cell receptor beta chains given below trace back to one sample, sequenced in a study of cytomegalovirus exposure and HLA in healthy donors. PCR involved 60 Vbeta and 13 Jbeta primers. The method was immunoSEQ multiplex PCR; TCRdb's version includes in-frame clones alone and lacks a portion of them. The sample consists of about 110,000 clones, over 65% of them appearing once. Material: PBMCs. These receptors originate from a man aged 40-50 years in good health and CMV-seropositive.

The chain couples TRBV6-5 to TRBJ1-2, with TRBD1 as a possible D gene (6 bases). Trimming took off 6 bases at V and 4 bases at J, with 18 bases between the two ends. Germline-derived CDR1 and CDR2 are MNHEY and SVGAGI. This CDR3 region has 15 residues. CDR3 sequence (DNA): TGTGCCAGCAGCAAGACCCGGACAGCAGCCTATGGCTACACCTTC. The encoded protein is CASSKTRTAAYGYTF.

The rearrangement joins TRBV9 to TRBJ1-1, with D hard to call. This CDR3 region has 13 residues. V was trimmed by 0 bases and J by 8 bases, leaving 11 bases between them. Germline CDR1 and CDR2: SGDLS and YYNGEE. As DNA, the CDR3 is TGTGCCAGCAGCGTAGGGGTTGGCGGGGAAGCTTTCTTT. Residues: CASSVGVGGEAFF.

The V call is TRBV2, the J call TRBJ2-5; the D gene is possibly TRBD2 (7 bases). V lost 6 bases and J lost 2, with 16 bases in between. Germline lookup yields CDR1 SNHLY and CDR2 FYNNEI. The CDR3 extends over 15 amino acids. CDR3 coding DNA: TGTGCCAGCAGCCCGGTAGGGGGGGGTCAAGAGACCCAGTACTTC. Encoded protein: CASSPVGGGQETQYF. Drawing the rest from reference TRBV2 and TRBJ2-5, the complete variable domain is EPEVTQTPSHQVTQMGQEVILRCVPISNHLYFYWYRQILGQKVEFLVSFYNNEISEKSEIFDDQFSVERPDGSNFTLKIRSTKLEDSAMYFCASSPVGGGQETQYFGPGTRLLVL.

This clone was seen a single time. The chain employs TRBV7-9 and TRBJ2-3; D may be TRBD2 (6 bases). Germline CDR1 reads SEHNR; CDR2 reads FQNEAQ (reference sequence). V lost 5 bases and J 0 bases, leaving 12 bases between the germline ends. The CDR3 length is 15 residues. Here the CDR3 reads CASSPRGTSTDTQYF. DNA of the CDR3: TGTGCCAGCAGCCCGCGGGGTACTAGCACAGATACGCAGTATTTT.

This clone was counted a few times. The V call is TRBV9, the J call TRBJ1-2, with 9 bases aligning to TRBD1. CDR1 is SGDLS and CDR2 is YYNGEE in the germline V gene. V trimming: 0 bases; J trimming: 3 bases; junction bases outside the gene matches: 12. The CDR3 is made up of 18 amino acids. DNA of the CDR3: TGTGCCAGCAGCGTAGGAGGACTCCGACAGGGGGGATACTATGGCTACACCTTC. Amino acids: CASSVGGLRQGGYYGYTF.

V gene TRBV18 combines with J gene TRBJ2-1, with D possibly TRBD1 on 5 matching bases. CDR1 is KGHSH, CDR2 LQKENI, per germline. The CDR3 is made up of 16 amino acids. V was pared by 1 base and J by 2 bases, with 12 bases between. The CDR3 sequence: CASSPRLDSTYNEQFF. CDR3 bases: TGTGCCAGCTCACCACGTTTAGACAGTACCTACAATGAGCAGTTCTTC.

The chain is built from TRBV18 and TRBJ2-7; 7 nucleotides match TRBD1. J lost 4 bases, V lost 0 bases, and 9 bases had no gene match. The germline gives CDR1 KGHSH, CDR2 LQKENI. The CDR3 is 16 residues long. The DNA for the CDR3 is TGTGCCAGCTCACCACCGTGGGACAGCGGAACTTACGAGCAGTACTTC. Translation: CASSPPWDSGTYEQYF.

The V gene is TRBV16, the J gene TRBJ2-1; 10 positions match TRBD2. Trimming at V came to 6 bases and at J to 3 bases, leaving 8 bases not matched to a gene. Germline loops: CDR1 KGHSY, CDR2 FQNENV. The CDR3 length is 16 residues. The CDR3 region has the DNA TGTGCCAGCAGTCAGAGCGGGGGGGCCATCTACAATGAGCAGTTCTTC. Translating it yields CASSQSGGAIYNEQFF.

The count of this clone is one. This chain joins TRBV6-5 and TRBJ2-2; TRBD2 matches at 8 bases. The CDR3 contains 14 residues. The germline CDR1 and CDR2 sequences are MNHEY and SVGAGI. Unmatched junction bases numbered 5, after V lost 6 bases and J lost 5 bases. CDR3 sequence: CASRRTSFTGELFF. The CDR3, as DNA: TGTGCCAGCAGGAGGACTAGCTTTACCGGGGAGCTGTTTTTT.

This clone occurred once. V and J are TRBV7-2 and TRBJ2-2; D is perhaps TRBD1 (5 bases). The germline V and J ends were trimmed by 5 bases and 6 bases, with 13 bases remaining between them. This CDR3 contains 14 residues. Germline-derived CDR1 and CDR2 are SGHTA and FQGNSA. In DNA form, the CDR3 reads TGTGCCAGCAGCAAAGAAGACAGTTCCGGGGAGCTGTTTTTT. It is translated as CASSKEDSSGELFF.

The rearrangement uses TRBV27 and TRBJ1-2, with TRBD1 identical over 9 bases. The CDR3 has 15 amino acids. J lost 0 bases, V lost 4 bases, and 3 bases had no gene match. Germline V gives CDR1 MNHEY, CDR2 SMNVEV (reference sequence). CDR3 region: CASSSGDRANYGYTF. The CDR3 bases are TGTGCCAGCAGTTCTGGGGACAGGGCTAACTATGGCTACACCTTC.

The chain is built from TRBV11-3 and TRBJ2-1, with D perhaps TRBD2 (6 bases). The CDR3 spans 13 residues. Germline-derived CDR1 and CDR2 are SGHNT and YENEEA. V was shortened by 2 bases and J by 9 bases, with 11 bases between the two germline ends. CDR3 nucleotides: TGTGCCAGCAGCTTAAATCAGGAGGGTGAGCAGTTCTTC. Translating gives CASSLNQEGEQFF.

This chain joins TRBV6-5 and TRBJ1-2; TRBD1 agrees at 7 bases. With 5 bases clipped from V and 7 bases from J, the junction kept 10 bases outside the gene matches. This CDR3 is built from 14 residues. Germline V lookup: CDR1 MNHEY, CDR2 SVGAGI. CDR3 residues: CASSPWDSIFGYTF. CDR3 nucleotide sequence: TGTGCCAGCAGTCCCTGGGACAGTATATTTGGCTACACCTTC.

The V call is TRBV6-5, the J call TRBJ2-1; D is possibly TRBD2 (6 bases). This CDR3 spans 16 amino acids. Germline CDR1 is MNHEY and CDR2 is SVGAGI. V was pared by 0 bases and J by 6 bases, with 15 bases between. The CDR3 DNA follows: TGTGCCAGCAGTTACTCGCGGGGAAACAGCCGCAATGAGCAGTTCTTC. Its protein is CASSYSRGNSRNEQFF.

The chain joins TRBV7-8 to TRBJ1-1; 8 nucleotides agree with TRBD1. The V and J ends lost 5 bases and 2 bases, in that order; junction bases with no gene match: 10. Germline V gives CDR1 SGHVS, CDR2 FQNEAQ. This CDR3 spans 16 amino acids. CDR3 in DNA: TGTGCCAGCAGCCCTTGGGCAGGGGGCGTCAACACTGAAGCTTTCTTT. It codes for CASSPWAGGVNTEAFF.

The rearrangement joins TRBV30 to TRBJ2-7; 7 bases map to TRBD2. This CDR3 is 12 amino acids long. Trimming cost V 5 bases and J 2 bases; bases outside gene matches: 3. Looked up from germline, CDR1 is GTSNPN and CDR2 is SVGIG (reference sequence). The CDR3 region is CAWGGVAYEQYF. CDR3 bases: TGTGCCTGGGGGGGGGTCGCCTACGAGCAGTACTTC.

V gene TRBV7-2 combines with J gene TRBJ2-7; 8 bases align to TRBD2. The V gene end was trimmed by 0 bases and the J gene end by 3 bases; junction bases not matched to a gene: 1. This CDR3 contains 14 residues. Germline V CDR1 and CDR2: SGHTA, FQGNSA. CDR3 sequence reads: CASSLAAGGYEQYF. CDR3 nucleotides: TGTGCCAGCAGCTTAGCGGCGGGGGGCTACGAGCAGTACTTC.

This clone was recorded a few times. V is TRBV5-1 and J is TRBJ2-1, with D tentatively TRBD2 (6 bases). The CDR3 runs to 16 residues. Trimming took 3 bases from V and 3 from J, leaving 16 bases between them. Germline V gives CDR1 SGHRS, CDR2 YFSETQ. Written as DNA, the CDR3 is TGCGCCAGCAGCTCCCGGAATAGCGGAATCTACAATGAGCAGTTCTTC. Translation gives CASSSRNSGIYNEQFF. Full variable domain (remainder filled in from reference TRBV5-1 and TRBJ2-1): KAGVTQTPRYLIKTRGQQVTLSCSPISGHRSVSWYQQTPGQGLQFLFEYFSETQRNKGNFPGRFSGRQFSNSRSEMNVSTLELGDSALYLCASSSRNSGIYNEQFFGPGTRLTVL.